This is a list of T cell receptor beta chains from one sample in a study of shared clonotypes between healthy human individuals. Assay: immunoSEQ multiplex PCR; the TCRdb copy retains only in-frame clones and omits some. The sample lists approximately 2.4 million clones, around 95% occurring once. Sequenced: naive CD4+ T cells sorted from blood. These receptors were collected from a man aged 18 to 29 in good health. Each CDR3 is given with its conserved first and last residue. The order of the fields is J gene, D gene, clone size, V gene, CDR3 protein, CDR3 DNA. The D gene is left open where the match is weak. The size entry is marked missing in some rows and otherwise reads once, few, many or a size class.

TRBJ2-3 . . TRBV19 CASSPRGTLWDTQYF TGTGCCAGTAGCCCCCGGGGGACCCTTTGGGATACGCAGTATTTT
TRBJ1-5 . . TRBV7-9 CASSFGPGAPEGNQPQHF TGTGCCAGCAGCTTTGGGCCCGGGGCTCCGGAGGGCAATCAGCCCCAGCATTTT
TRBJ1-5 . . TRBV30 CAWSEDSYNQPQHF TGTGCCTGGAGTGAGGACAGCTACAATCAGCCCCAGCATTTT
TRBJ2-7 . . TRBV5-1 CASSLLPESPSGTASYEQYF TGCGCCAGCAGCTTACTCCCGGAGTCTCCATCCGGGACGGCCTCCTACGAGCAGTACTTC
TRBJ1-2 TRBD1 . TRBV5-1 CASSPGTVYGYTF TGCGCCAGCAGCCCGGGGACAGTTTATGGCTACACCTTC
TRBJ2-5 TRBD1 . TRBV5-1 CASRIGTGEETQYF TGCGCCAGCAGAATCGGGACAGGGGAAGAGACCCAGTACTTC
TRBJ1-4 . . TRBV9 CASSAHRDRPEKLFF TGTGCCAGCAGCGCACACAGGGATCGCCCTGAAAAACTGTTTTTT
TRBJ2-1 . . TRBV11-2 CASSLEFAPYNEQFF TGTGCCAGCAGCTTAGAATTTGCGCCCTACAATGAGCAGTTCTTC
TRBJ1-2 TRBD1 . TRBV18 CASSPGQGYGYTF TGTGCCAGCTCACCGGGACAGGGTTATGGCTACACCTTC
TRBJ1-2 . . TRBV29-1 CSVAVQYGYTF TGCAGCGTTGCAGTCCAATATGGCTACACCTTC
TRBJ1-4 . . TRBV28 CASSVNEKLFF TGTGCCAGCAGCGTTAATGAAAAACTGTTTTTT
TRBJ1-5 TRBD1 . TRBV6-5 CASRRQGNNQPQHF TGTGCCAGCAGAAGACAGGGAAACAATCAGCCCCAGCATTTT
TRBJ1-5 . . TRBV6-5 CASHADSNQPQHF TGTGCCAGCCATGCGGATAGCAATCAGCCCCAGCATTTT
TRBJ2-1 . . TRBV11-2 CASSLVRGRENEQFF TGTGCCAGCAGCTTAGTGCGGGGTCGGGAAAATGAGCAGTTCTTC
TRBJ1-2 . . TRBV5-4 CASSPPPQTNYGYTF TGTGCCAGCAGCCCCCCCCCACAGACTAACTATGGCTACACCTTC
TRBJ1-2 . once TRBV11-2 CASSTGPARGYTF TGTGCCAGCAGCACCGGTCCGGCCCGTGGCTACACCTTC
TRBJ1-5 . . TRBV5-1 CASSLGGSNQPQHF TGCGCCAGCAGCTTGGGGGGTAGCAATCAGCCCCAGCATTTT
TRBJ2-7 TRBD2 once TRBV30 CAWTSGYEQYF TGTGCCTGGACTAGCGGCTACGAGCAGTACTTC
TRBJ1-5 . once TRBV27 CASSSSGRGRQPQHF TGTGCCAGCAGTTCTTCAGGGAGGGGAAGGCAGCCCCAGCATTTT
TRBJ2-1 TRBD2 . TRBV25-1 CASSAPGLAGKEQFF TGTGCCAGCAGTGCCCCGGGACTAGCGGGAAAAGAGCAGTTCTTC
TRBJ1-6 . . TRBV6-5 CASSTAGGGTPLHF TGTGCCAGCAGTACCGCCGGGGGGGGGACACCCCTCCACTTT
TRBJ1-3 . once TRBV19 CASSATVLQDVNTIYF TGTGCCAGTAGTGCAACGGTTCTACAGGATGTAAACACCATATATTTT